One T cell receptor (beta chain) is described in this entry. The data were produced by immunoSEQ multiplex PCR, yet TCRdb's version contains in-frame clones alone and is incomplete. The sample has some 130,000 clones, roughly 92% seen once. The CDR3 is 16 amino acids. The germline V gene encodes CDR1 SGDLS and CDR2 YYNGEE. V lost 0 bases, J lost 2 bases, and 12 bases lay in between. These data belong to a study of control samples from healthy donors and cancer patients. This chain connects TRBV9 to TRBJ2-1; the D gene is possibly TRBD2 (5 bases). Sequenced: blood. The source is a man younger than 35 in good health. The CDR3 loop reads CASSVGPGITYNEQFF. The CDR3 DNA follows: TGTGCCAGCAGCGTAGGTCCCGGGATCACCTACAATGAGCAGTTCTTC.